These 26 T cell receptor beta chains came from one sample sequenced in a study of identifying expanded T cells in peripheral blood. This table comes from immunoSEQ multiplex PCR, and its TCRdb copy is limited to in-frame clones, with some not included. The top ten hold 15% to 20% of the sample, which has tens of thousands of clones, approximately 82% seen once. Sequencing was done on a sample of blood. These receptors were taken from a person aged 18-69 years in good health.

The chain recombines TRBV18 with TRBJ2-2; perhaps TRBD1 as D (5 bases). The CDR3 is 16 amino acids. The germline V gene has CDR1 KGHSH and CDR2 LQKENI. The V end lost 0 bases, the J end lost 6 bases, and 14 bases lay between the germline ends. The chain's CDR3 is CASSPPRPRASGELFF. For the CDR3, the DNA is TGTGCCAGCTCACCACCCCGACCCAGGGCGTCCGGGGAGCTGTTTTTT.

V is TRBV2 and J is TRBJ2-1; no firm D call. The CDR3 contains 15 residues. Looked up from germline, CDR1 is SNHLY and CDR2 is FYNNEI. V was pared by 6 bases and J by 7 bases, with 19 bases between. The CDR3 DNA reads TGTGCCAGCAGGCCCCCGAGCCCTTGGGGAAATGAGCAGTTCTTC. Residues: CASRPPSPWGNEQFF.

The J gene is TRBJ2-7, the V gene TRBV19; 8 bases match TRBD1. Unmatched junction bases numbered 10, after V lost 6 bases and J lost 6 bases. The CDR3 sequence is 14 residues long. Germline V CDR1 and CDR2: LNHDA, SQIVND (reference sequence). CDR3 nucleotides: TGTGCCAGTAGAATCTCGCAGGGGGCACGCGAGCAGTACTTC. As protein: CASRISQGAREQYF.

The gene calls are TRBV7-8 and TRBJ1-3; D is perhaps TRBD1 (6 bases). V was pared by 4 bases and J by 2 bases, with 15 bases between. Germline assignment: CDR1 SGHVS and CDR2 FQNEAQ. This CDR3 is built from 16 residues. CDR3: CASSSGTSGPGNTIYF. Written as DNA, the CDR3 is TGTGCCAGCAGCTCCGGGACATCAGGCCCTGGAAACACCATATATTTT. Based on the CDR3 plus reference TRBV7-8 and TRBJ1-3, the full variable domain is GAGVSQSPRYKVAKRGQDVALRCDPISGHVSLFWYQQALGQGPEFLTYFQNEAQLDKSGLPSDRFFAERPEGSVSTLKIQRTQQEDSAVYLCASSSGTSGPGNTIYFGEGSWLTVV.

This clone was recorded only once. The V and J genes are TRBV14 and TRBJ2-2, with 8 nucleotides matching TRBD1. V shed 0 bases, J shed 4 bases, and the junction held 7 bases outside the gene matches. The germline gives CDR1 SGHDN, CDR2 FVKESK. CDR3 size: 17 residues. Written as DNA, the CDR3 is TGTGCCAGCAGCCAAGAGGGGAGGACAGGGATCACCGGGGAGCTGTTTTTT. It translates to CASSQEGRTGITGELFF.

The chain joins TRBV7-9 to TRBJ1-2, with no clear D. The CDR3 runs 12 residues. The germline gives CDR1 SEHNR, CDR2 FQNEAQ (reference sequence). The CDR3: CAWREDVYGYTF. The CDR3 bases are TGTGCATGGCGGGAGGACGTCTATGGCTACACCTTC.

The rearrangement uses TRBV6-6 and TRBJ1-2; D is unclear. The CDR3 contains 13 residues. CDR1 is MNHNY, CDR2 SVGAGI, per germline (reference sequence). V was cut by 5 bases and J by 8 bases, with 15 bases left in between. The CDR3 loop reads CASSTDGVQGYTF. The CDR3, as DNA: TGTGCCAGCAGTACGGACGGTGTCCAAGGCTACACCTTC.

The V gene is TRBV29-1, the J gene TRBJ2-3, with 9 bases lining up with TRBD2. Germline V CDR1 and CDR2: SQVTM, ANQGSEA. This CDR3 is 14 amino acids long. Trimming at V came to 7 bases and at J to 6 bases, leaving 11 bases not matched to a gene. Here the CDR3 DNA reads TGCAGCGCTACGCGAGCGGGGGGCCCCGATACGCAGTATTTT. Translated, it gives CSATRAGGPDTQYF.

The sample holds one count of this clone. The CDR3: CAWSTGRGQGYTF. In nucleotides, the CDR3 is TGTGCCTGGAGTACGGGCAGGGGGCAGGGCTACACCTTC. The chain has TRBV30 and TRBJ1-2; TRBD1 agrees at 8 bases. V shed 2 bases and J 8 bases; nucleotides not matched to a gene: 7. Germline V lookup: CDR1 GTSNPN, CDR2 SVGIG (reference sequence). The CDR3 has 13 amino acids. The full variable domain, its missing parts supplied by reference TRBV30 and TRBJ1-2, is SQTIHQWPATLVQPVGSPLSLECTVEGTSNPNLYWYRQAAGRGLQLLFYSVGIGQISSEVPQNLSASRPQDRQFILSSKKLLLSDSGFYLCAWSTGRGQGYTFGSGTRLTVV.

The chain joins TRBV5-5 to TRBJ2-1, with no clear D. CDR1 is SGHKS, CDR2 YYEKEE, per germline (reference sequence). With 4 bases removed from V and 4 bases from J, the gap between germline ends came to 3 bases. CDR3 length: 11 residues. The CDR3 nucleotides read TGTGCCAGCAGCCTATACAATGAGCAGTTCTTC. Translated: CASSLYNEQFF.

This clone appeared a single time. J is TRBJ1-3 and V is TRBV19, with unresolved D. The V and J ends lost 4 bases and 0 bases respectively, with 13 bases between them. The CDR3 runs to 16 residues. From germline, CDR1 is LNHDA and CDR2 SQIVND (reference sequence). Written as DNA, the CDR3 is TGTGCCAGTAGTAAGGCAGATTCGAACTCTGGAAACACCATATATTTT. This gives the protein CASSKADSNSGNTIYF.

The rearrangement uses TRBV10-3 and TRBJ2-2, with unresolved D. The CDR3 extends over 14 amino acids. In germline, CDR1 is ENHRY, CDR2 SYGVKD. The V gene lost 3 bases and the J gene lost 4 bases, with 9 bases spanning the gap. The CDR3 DNA reads as TGTGCCATCAGTGACGGTTACTCCACCGGGGAGCTGTTTTTT. Residues: CAISDGYSTGELFF.

V gene TRBV6-1 combines with J gene TRBJ2-5; 7 nucleotides line up with TRBD1. Looked up from germline, CDR1 is MNHNS and CDR2 is SASEGT. CDR3 length: 13 amino acids. The V and J ends lost 5 bases and 4 bases, in that order; junction bases with no gene match: 4. The DNA of the CDR3 is TGTGCCAGCAGTCGGGACAGAGGAGAGACCCAGTACTTC. This translates into CASSRDRGETQYF.

This clone was observed a few times. V gene TRBV2 combines with J gene TRBJ1-2; D possibly corresponds to TRBD1 (6 bases). Germline loops: CDR1 SNHLY, CDR2 FYNNEI. With 6 bases removed from V and 8 bases from J, the gap between germline ends came to 13 bases. The CDR3 spans 12 residues. CDR3 loop: CASRTGTSGYTF. CDR3 sequence (DNA): TGTGCCAGCAGGACCGGGACATCGGGCTACACCTTC. Full variable domain (outside the CDR3, taken from reference TRBV2 and TRBJ1-2): EPEVTQTPSHQVTQMGQEVILRCVPISNHLYFYWYRQILGQKVEFLVSFYNNEISEKSEIFDDQFSVERPDGSNFTLKIRSTKLEDSAMYFCASRTGTSGYTFGSGTRLTVV.

The rearrangement uses TRBV25-1 and TRBJ2-1; D is possibly TRBD1 or TRBD2 (5 bases each). The germline V and J ends were trimmed by 4 bases and 7 bases, with 20 bases remaining between them. The germline gives CDR1 MGHDK, CDR2 SYGVNS. The CDR3 is 16 residues long. The CDR3, as DNA: TGTGCCAGCAGTGGGGGTGGCAGGGAGATTTTAAATGAGCAGTTCTTC. Protein product: CASSGGGREILNEQFF.

The chain has TRBV27 and TRBJ2-3; 7 bases map to TRBD1. The CDR3 contains 14 residues. V was pared by 6 bases and J by 2 bases, with 5 bases of the junction left unmatched. Germline CDR1 MNHEY, CDR2 SMNVEV (reference sequence). The CDR3 reads CASRKDRITDTQYF. CDR3 in DNA: TGTGCCAGCAGGAAGGACAGGATCACAGATACGCAGTATTTT.

This clone was counted between two and nine times. The chain carries TRBV29-1 and TRBJ1-4; unclear D gene. There are 12 residues in the CDR3. The germline V gene encodes CDR1 SQVTM and CDR2 ANQGSEA. Trimming left V 7 bases short and J 4 bases short, with 10 bases between. In DNA form, the CDR3 reads TGCAGCGCCGTCGTTCTTAATGAAAAACTGTTTTTT. This encodes CSAVVLNEKLFF.

The rearrangement uses TRBV11-1 and TRBJ2-5; D not certain. With 2 bases removed from V and 5 bases from J, the gap between germline ends came to 6 bases. This CDR3 contains 12 residues. CDR1 and CDR2 (germline): SGHAT, FQDESV (reference sequence). This chain's CDR3 is CASSLQEETQYF. The CDR3 nucleotides read TGTGCCAGCAGCTTACAAGAGGAGACCCAGTACTTC.

The rearrangement uses TRBV6-5 and TRBJ2-5; D is ambiguous. CDR3 length: 14 residues. V lost 4 bases to trimming and J lost 2 bases, with 11 bases between them. CDR1 MNHEY and CDR2 SVGAGI come from the germline V gene. CDR3 in amino acids: CASSLNTKQETQYF. The CDR3 nucleotides are TGTGCCAGCAGTTTAAACACGAAACAAGAGACCCAGTACTTC.

The chain uses TRBV14 and TRBJ1-2, with a weak D call TRBD1 (6 bases). This CDR3 comprises 12 residues. Germline assignment: CDR1 SGHDN and CDR2 FVKESK. The V gene lost 8 bases and the J gene lost 0 bases, with 7 bases spanning the gap. CDR3 in amino acids: CASAGANYGYTF. CDR3 DNA: TGTGCCAGCGCAGGGGCTAACTATGGCTACACCTTC.

This clone was counted a few times. The rearrangement joins TRBV29-1 to TRBJ2-5, with a possible D match to TRBD1 (6 bases). CDR3 length: 13 amino acids. V dropped 2 bases and J dropped 4 bases, with 11 bases sitting between them. The germline CDR1 and CDR2 sequences are SQVTM and ANQGSEA. For the CDR3, the DNA is TGCAGCGTTGAATGGGCAGGGGTAGAGACCCAGTACTTC. It specifies CSVEWAGVETQYF.

Only one count was recorded for this clone. The V and J genes are TRBV18 and TRBJ2-1; 9 bases line up with TRBD2. J was trimmed by 8 bases and V by 6 bases; bases with no gene match: 11. Germline V CDR1 and CDR2: KGHSH, LQKENI. The CDR3 is made up of 15 amino acids. The CDR3 loop reads CASSWTSAWSDEQFF. The CDR3 nucleotides are TGTGCCAGCTCCTGGACTAGCGCATGGTCAGATGAGCAGTTCTTC.

In its sample, this clone was seen once. The rearrangement links TRBV9 to TRBJ1-5; TRBD1 is a possible D gene (6 bases). V lost 0 bases and J lost 1, with 11 bases in between. CDR1 and CDR2 (germline): SGDLS, YYNGEE. There are 16 residues in the CDR3. DNA of the CDR3: TGTGCCAGCAGCGTAGGAGGGGGGGGGAGCAATCAGCCCCAGCATTTT. As protein: CASSVGGGGSNQPQHF.

This clone turned up a few times. The chain joins TRBV11-3 to TRBJ2-1; TRBD2 matches 12 bases. Trimming removed 6 bases from V and 9 bases from J; junction bases left unmatched: 9. CDR3 size: 15 residues. Germline V CDR1 and CDR2: SGHNT, YENEEA. The CDR3 loop is CASRRLAGASGEQFF. CDR3 DNA: TGTGCCAGCAGAAGACTAGCGGGAGCGTCGGGTGAGCAGTTCTTC.

The rearrangement joins TRBV7-2 to TRBJ1-5; unclear D gene. V was cut by 0 bases and J by 4 bases, with 10 bases left in between. CDR1 SGHTA and CDR2 FQGNSA come from the germline V gene. The CDR3 contains 15 residues. In nucleotides, the CDR3 is TGTGCCAGCAGCTTAGCGCCCATTGGAAATCAGCCCCAGCATTTT. Its translation: CASSLAPIGNQPQHF.

V gene TRBV7-8 combines with J gene TRBJ1-6; TRBD1 is a possible D gene (6 bases). CDR3 length: 15 amino acids. Germline values: CDR1 SGHVS, CDR2 FQNEAQ. The V end was cut by 2 bases, the J end by 9 bases, with 14 bases between. The CDR3 DNA is TGTGCCAGCAGCTTAAACACAGGGAGATCTTCACCCCTCCACTTT. Protein: CASSLNTGRSSPLHF.